This T cell receptor beta chain emerged from a study of PD-1 blockade in mismatch repair-deficient tumors. Regarding the study as a whole: Tumor-resident clones, often undetectable pretreatment in blood, expanded then contracted after pembrolizumab.

The TCR-sequenced patients were three responders to pembrolizumab. Measured with immunoSEQ multiplex PCR; TCRdb has only the in-frame clones, and not every one. This table has tens of thousands of clones, about four fifths appearing once. Comment on this clone: Its antigen is undetermined.

The CDR3 is made up of 13 amino acids. V shed 4 bases, J shed 10 bases, and the junction held 4 bases outside the gene matches. In germline, CDR1 is MNHEY, CDR2 SMNVEV (reference sequence). The rearrangement uses TRBV27 and TRBJ2-1; 10 bases align to TRBD2. The sequence came from an adult with mismatch repair-deficient cancer. The sequences come from peripheral blood, collected 2 weeks after starting pembrolizumab. The CDR3 loop reads CASSSGTSEEQFF. In nucleotides, the CDR3 is TGTGCCAGCAGTTCCGGGACTAGCGAGGAGCAGTTCTTC.